These 19 T cell receptor beta chains share one sample of origin, sequenced in a study of cytomegalovirus exposure and HLA in healthy donors. PCR used 60 Vbeta primers and 13 Jbeta primers. The data were produced by immunoSEQ multiplex PCR, yet TCRdb's version contains in-frame clones alone and is incomplete. This sample has about 200,000 clones, with around 88% found just once. Sequences were obtained from PBMCs. Every receptor here comes from a woman in her 30s in good health and CMV-seronegative.

The V call is TRBV6-5, the J call TRBJ2-5; no firm D call. Germline V gives CDR1 MNHEY, CDR2 SVGAGI. V was pared by 2 bases and J by 2 bases, with 6 bases between. CDR3 length: 13 residues. The CDR3 coding sequence is TGTGCCAGCAGTTACGTTAGACAAGAGACCCAGTACTTC. It specifies CASSYVRQETQYF.

This clone came up a few times. This sequence joins TRBV19 and TRBJ2-3, with TRBD2 matching 9 bases. The V gene end was trimmed by 5 bases and the J gene end by 5 bases; junction bases not matched to a gene: 8. CDR1 is LNHDA and CDR2 is SQIVND in the germline V gene (reference sequence). CDR3 length: 15 amino acids. CDR3 DNA sequence: TGTGCCAGTAGTCCGGGACTAGCCCTGGGAGATACGCAGTATTTT. This codes for CASSPGLALGDTQYF.

The chain combines TRBV29-1 with TRBJ1-2; 7 bases agree with TRBD1. The CDR3 totals 14 residues. V lost 7 bases, J lost 0 bases, and 8 bases stayed unmatched. The V gene's germline CDR1 is SQVTM and CDR2 ANQGSEA. The CDR3 protein is CSERRDSSNYGYTF. DNA of the CDR3: TGCAGCGAACGTCGGGACAGCTCTAACTATGGCTACACCTTC.

Only one count was recorded for this clone. The chain uses TRBV19 and TRBJ1-1; no clear D gene. Germline V CDR1 and CDR2: LNHDA, SQIVND (reference sequence). The CDR3 loop spans 13 amino acids. V was cut by 7 bases and J by 11 bases, with 20 bases left in between. The CDR3 loop is CASTPNSGLAAFF. CDR3 nucleotides: TGTGCCAGTACCCCCAACTCCGGGTTAGCGGCTTTCTTT.

This chain uses TRBV10-2 with TRBJ2-5; TRBD2 matches at 8 bases. The CDR3 consists of 16 residues. The trim removed 0 bases at V and 2 bases at J, leaving 5 bases unmatched. Germline CDR1 is WSHSY and CDR2 is SAAADI. This chain's CDR3 is CASSESSGEGQETQYF. DNA for the CDR3: TGCGCCAGCAGTGAGTCTAGCGGGGAGGGGCAAGAGACCCAGTACTTC.

The rearrangement links TRBV27 to TRBJ2-4; D is unclear. Trimming pared 4 bases from V and 0 bases from J, leaving 13 bases between. The CDR3 sequence is 16 residues long. Germline values: CDR1 MNHEY, CDR2 SMNVEV (reference sequence). CDR3 residues: CASSSREALAKNIQYF. DNA of the CDR3: TGTGCCAGCAGTTCGCGTGAGGCCCTAGCCAAAAACATTCAGTACTTC.

This rearrangement joins TRBV7-8 to TRBJ1-5; D is unclear. Trimming left V 1 base short and J 1 base short, with 8 bases between. This CDR3 has 15 residues. Germline CDR1 and CDR2: SGHVS and FQNEAQ. The CDR3 nucleotides read TGTGCCAGCAGCTTAGGGCGGATGAGCAATCAGCCCCAGCATTTT. Amino acids: CASSLGRMSNQPQHF.

V gene TRBV7-8 combines with J gene TRBJ2-7; a weak D match, TRBD2 (5 bases). This CDR3 contains 15 residues. Germline values: CDR1 SGHVS, CDR2 FQNEAQ. Trimming stripped 5 bases from V and 5 bases from J, with 19 bases between. CDR3 coding DNA: TGTGCCAGCAGCGTCTTGACGGGAAGCTTCCACGAGCAGTACTTC. Protein: CASSVLTGSFHEQYF.

The chain links TRBV29-1 to TRBJ1-5, with D unclear. From germline, CDR1 is SQVTM and CDR2 ANQGSEA. This CDR3 is built from 12 residues. The V and J ends lost 7 bases and 0 bases respectively, with 7 bases between them. This CDR3 is CSAGVSNQPQHF. For the CDR3, the DNA is TGCAGCGCGGGAGTTAGCAATCAGCCCCAGCATTTT.

J is TRBJ2-1 and V is TRBV9, with 7 bases lining up with TRBD2. There are 14 residues in the CDR3. Trimming cost V 4 bases and J 9 bases; bases outside gene matches: 10. The germline V gene has CDR1 SGDLS and CDR2 YYNGEE. The CDR3 region has the DNA TGTGCCAGCAGCCCACGGACTAGTTGGGGTGAGCAGTTCTTC. Residues: CASSPRTSWGEQFF. Combining the CDR3 with reference TRBV9 and TRBJ2-1 gives the whole variable domain DSGVTQTPKHLITATGQRVTLRCSPRSGDLSVYWYQQSLDQGLQFLIQYYNGEERAKGNILERFSAQQFPDLHSELNLSSLELGDSALYFCASSPRTSWGEQFFGPGTRLTVL.

J is TRBJ1-2 and V is TRBV27; D is undetermined. V was cut by 5 bases and J by 4 bases, with 17 bases left in between. CDR1 is MNHEY, CDR2 SMNVEV, per germline (reference sequence). The CDR3 is made up of 15 amino acids. CDR3 bases: TGTGCCAGCAGTCTGTATGCCCCAGACTTCTATGGCTACACCTTC. Encoded protein: CASSLYAPDFYGYTF.

The chain employs TRBV5-7 and TRBJ2-7; 7 bases are shared with TRBD2. TRBV5-7 is placed among ORFs of uncertain function. V trimming: 0 bases; J trimming: 6 bases; junction bases outside the gene matches: 6. This CDR3 comprises 14 residues. Written as DNA, the CDR3 is TGTGCCAGCAGCTTGGCCCCGACTAGCTGCGAGCAGTACTTC. Amino acids: CASSLAPTSCEQYF.

The chain couples TRBV5-1 to TRBJ2-1, with TRBD2 identical over 7 bases. The V and J ends lost 2 bases and 0 bases, in that order; junction bases with no gene match: 2. Germline CDR1 is SGHRS and CDR2 is YFSETQ. CDR3 length equals 15 residues. The CDR3 region has the DNA TGCGCCAGCAGCTTCGGGGGGAGCTCCTACAATGAGCAGTTCTTC. Translating it yields CASSFGGSSYNEQFF.

This sequence joins TRBV6-5 and TRBJ2-7; weak D call: TRBD2 (5 bases). The CDR3 spans 14 residues. Per the germline V gene, CDR1 is MNHEY and CDR2 is SVGAGI. Trimming left V 3 bases short and J 5 bases short, with 14 bases between. The CDR3, as DNA: TGTGCCAGCAGTTATTCGGCGGGCTGGGACGAGCAGTACTTC. It specifies CASSYSAGWDEQYF.

The rearrangement joins TRBV5-4 to TRBJ2-2; a weak D match, TRBD1 (6 bases). V was trimmed by 0 bases and J by 1 base, leaving 10 bases between them. CDR1 and CDR2 from the germline V gene are SGHNT and YYREEE (reference sequence). This CDR3 contains 16 residues. This CDR3 is CASSLAGRGNTGELFF. CDR3 DNA sequence: TGTGCCAGCAGCTTGGCTGGCAGGGGGAACACCGGGGAGCTGTTTTTT.

The V call is TRBV28, the J call TRBJ2-3; 7 nucleotides match TRBD1. There are 13 residues in the CDR3. The V gene end was trimmed by 8 bases and the J gene end by 3 bases; junction bases not matched to a gene: 5. Germline V gives CDR1 MDHEN, CDR2 SYDVKM. CDR3 loop: CASRQGKTDTQYF. As DNA, the CDR3 is TGTGCCAGCCGACAGGGAAAGACAGATACGCAGTATTTT. Full variable domain (rest looked up from reference TRBV28 and TRBJ2-3): DVKVTQSSRYLVKRTGEKVFLECVQDMDHENMFWYRQDPGLGLRLIYFSYDVKMKEKGDIPEGYSVSREKKERFSLILESASTNQTSMYLCASRQGKTDTQYFGPGTRLTVL.

This sequence joins TRBV6-5 and TRBJ2-1; D might be TRBD2 (5 bases). The CDR3 is made up of 14 amino acids. Germline CDR1 MNHEY, CDR2 SVGAGI. Trimming cost V 6 bases and J 6 bases, with 15 bases left between them. CDR3 protein: CASRKAGQANEQFF. CDR3 DNA sequence: TGTGCCAGCAGGAAGGCGGGTCAGGCCAATGAGCAGTTCTTC.

Written as DNA, the CDR3 is TGCAGCGTGAGACAGGGACCCGGGGAGCTGTTTTTT. This codes for CSVRQGPGELFF. The chain employs TRBV29-1 and TRBJ2-2, with 7 bases identical to TRBD1. The CDR3 sequence is 12 residues long. CDR1 SQVTM and CDR2 ANQGSEA come from the germline V gene. Unmatched junction bases numbered 4, after V lost 6 bases and J lost 6 bases.

J is TRBJ2-5 and V is TRBV5-1; D is unclear. The CDR3 covers 13 residues. V was pared by 2 bases and J by 5 bases, with 10 bases between. The germline V gene encodes CDR1 SGHRS and CDR2 YFSETQ. The CDR3 sequence: CASSFHQAETQYF. The CDR3 coding sequence is TGCGCCAGCAGCTTTCATCAGGCGGAGACCCAGTACTTC.